This T cell receptor (beta chain) was identified during a study of cytotoxic CD8 clonotypes in ibrutinib-treated CLL. Broader study findings: Sustained-remission and progressing patients diverged in sampling times.

Extraction of roughly 2 micrograms of genomic DNA from cryopreserved PBMCs supplied material for TCR beta libraries. Repertoires were generated with immunoSEQ multiplex PCR, while TCRdb's copy carries only in-frame clones and drops some. The sample lists approximately 70,000 clones, around 81% occurring once. Turning to this clone: Its antigen remains unidentified.

Germline values: CDR1 SNHLY, CDR2 FYNNEI. The CDR3 extends over 16 amino acids. V was cut by 10 bases and J by 3 bases, with 25 bases left in between. This chain uses TRBV2 with TRBJ2-7; D not certain. This specimen consisted of PBMCs, obtained at disease progression, from a patient treated with ibrutinib. The sequence was collected from a human donor with chronic lymphocytic leukemia. The CDR3 is CAITPPAATYDYEQYF. The CDR3 nucleotides are TGTGCCATCACCCCTCCGGCGGCGACTTATGACTACGAGCAGTACTTC. The complete variable domain, with remaining parts taken from reference TRBV2 and TRBJ2-7, reads EPEVTQTPSHQVTQMGQEVILRCVPISNHLYFYWYRQILGQKVEFLVSFYNNEISEKSEIFDDQFSVERPDGSNFTLKIRSTKLEDSAMYFCAITPPAATYDYEQYFGPGTRLTVT.